These 7 T cell receptor beta chains were all obtained from the same sample, sequenced in a study of T cells in Graves' hyperthyroidism and ophthalmopathy. The source material, RNA transcripts, was used to amplify TCR beta CDR3 regions. An initial round of RT-PCR targeting the TCR CDR3 relied on the HTBI primer set. TCRdb called the multiplex PCR reads again in MiXCR, with one record for every CDR3 protein. Counted here are roughly 380,000 distinct CDR3 sequences, roughly 15% occurring once; the ten biggest clones make up more than 4.5%. Sequencing was performed on blood. These receptors all come from a woman younger than 35 with Graves' hyperthyroidism.

This clonotype was observed many times. The chain couples TRBV12-3 or TRBV12-4 to TRBJ1-5; a possible D gene is TRBD1 (6 bases). The CDR3 is 14 amino acids. The germline V and J ends were trimmed by 3 bases and 9 bases, with 15 bases remaining between them. This CDR3 reads CASSLEDSSGPQHF. The CDR3 DNA follows: TGTGCCAGCAGTTTGGAGGACAGTTCAGGGCCCCAGCATTTT.

The chain uses TRBV2 and TRBJ2-1; 10 nucleotides match TRBD2. This CDR3 spans 14 amino acids. In germline, CDR1 is SNHLY, CDR2 FYNNEI. Unmatched junction bases numbered 5, after V lost 4 bases and J lost 8 bases. The CDR3 loop is CASSGLAGAYEQFF. The CDR3 DNA reads TGTGCCAGCAGTGGGCTAGCGGGAGCGTATGAGCAGTTCTTC.

The chain uses TRBV7-9 and TRBJ1-5; maybe TRBD1 (5 bases). V was cut by 0 bases and J by 8 bases, with 8 bases left in between. The CDR3 sequence is 13 residues long. CDR1 and CDR2 from the germline V gene are SEHNR and FQNEAQ (reference sequence). The CDR3 protein is CASSLAAGEPQHF. In DNA form, the CDR3 reads TGTGCCAGCAGCTTAGCGGCGGGGGAGCCCCAGCATTTT.

This clonotype was seen at least ten times. The gene calls are TRBV5-5 and TRBJ1-1; 9 positions agree with TRBD1. This CDR3 spans 16 amino acids. Germline V gives CDR1 SGHKS, CDR2 YYEKEE (reference sequence). Trimming cost V 1 base and J 1 base; bases outside gene matches: 5. The CDR3 reads CASSLQQGARNTEAFF. CDR3 nucleotides: TGTGCCAGCAGCTTGCAACAGGGGGCCCGGAACACTGAAGCTTTCTTT. Full variable domain (rest looked up from reference TRBV5-5 and TRBJ1-1): DAGVTQSPTHLIKTRGQQVTLRCSPISGHKSVSWYQQVLGQGPQFIFQYYEKEERGRGNFPDRFSARQFPNYSSELNVNALLLGDSALYLCASSLQQGARNTEAFFGQGTRLTVV.

CDR3 in DNA: TGTGCCAGCAGTTTAAGACAGGACGGCACAGATACGCAGTATTTT. Translating gives CASSLRQDGTDTQYF. V gene TRBV27 combines with J gene TRBJ2-3; TRBD1 might be the D (6 bases). Germline V gene sequence: CDR1 MNHEY, CDR2 SMNVEV (reference sequence). The V and J ends lost 2 bases and 1 base respectively, with 10 bases between them. The CDR3 runs to 15 residues.

This clonotype was seen at least ten times. The J gene is TRBJ2-3, the V gene TRBV28; 13 bases line up with TRBD2. V shed 4 bases, J shed 9 bases, and the junction held 4 bases outside the gene matches. In germline, CDR1 is MDHEN, CDR2 SYDVKM. There are 14 residues in the CDR3. As DNA, the CDR3 is TGTGCCAGCAGTTCCGGGACTAGCGGGATCACGCAGTATTTT. Its translation: CASSSGTSGITQYF.

The J gene is TRBJ1-2, the V gene TRBV6-4; 9 bases are a match to TRBD1. The CDR3 sequence is 17 residues long. CDR1 MRHNA and CDR2 SNTAGT come from the germline V gene. The J segment lost 4 bases and the V segment lost 6 bases, leaving 15 bases of the junction unmatched. CDR3 protein: CASRDPGQGEPSYGYTF. The CDR3 bases are TGTGCCAGCAGAGATCCGGGACAGGGAGAACCCAGCTATGGCTACACCTTC.